This T cell receptor (beta chain) is drawn from a study of T cell responses to AZD1222 COVID-19 vaccine. TCRdb's table, derived via immunoSEQ multiplex PCR, lists solely in-frame clones and lacks some. This table has roughly 200,000 clones, 90% to 95% appearing once. Looked up from germline, CDR1 is SGHNT and CDR2 is YYREEE (reference sequence). Trimming took 4 bases from V and 3 from J; bases not matched to a gene: 2. The CDR3 is 14 residues long. The V and J genes are TRBV5-4 and TRBJ1-1, with TRBD1 matching over 11 bases. This TCR derives from an adult who received the MenACWY meningococcal vaccine as a control. Sequencing used peripheral blood, obtained 28 days after the second dose of the MenACWY control vaccine. The CDR3 loop reads CASSKGQGDTEAFF. CDR3 sequence (DNA): TGTGCCAGCAGCAAGGGACAGGGGGACACTGAAGCTTTCTTT.